This T cell receptor beta chain was captured in a study of cytomegalovirus exposure and HLA in healthy donors. Looking at the study overall: One earlier analysis, a look at 150 million to 200 million T cells, found approximately 120 million unique TCR beta sequences. Genotyping showed around 81% of roughly 390 donors falling in the Caucasian-associated ancestry cluster.

The PCR ran on 60 Vbeta and 13 Jbeta primers. Profiling relied on immunoSEQ multiplex PCR, and the TCRdb table lists in-frame clones only, not all of them. The sample contains approximately 210,000 clones, 79% of which appear only once. The study's findings and limits: Researchers catalogued about 150 TCR beta chains as cytomegalovirus-associated. Presence/absence comparisons presumed near-even sequencing depth among donors.

This CDR3 is built from 15 residues. With 4 bases removed from V and 3 bases from J, the gap between germline ends came to 13 bases. Germline V lookup: CDR1 SGHRS, CDR2 YFSETQ. About this clone itself: What it recognizes is unknown.

The chain is built from TRBV5-1 and TRBJ1-4, with D possibly TRBD1 on 6 matching bases. Sequencing used PBMCs. The TCR originated in a girl between 10 and 17 years old in good health and CMV-seropositive. The CDR3 DNA reads as TGCGCCAGCAGCATAACAGGGTCGTCTAATGAAAAACTGTTTTTT. Residues: CASSITGSSNEKLFF.